This T cell receptor beta chain was recovered during a study of shared clonotypes between healthy human individuals. Looking at the study overall: Ranging from 18 to 49 in age, donors were a couple of women and a few men.

Only a few counts were recorded for this clone. V shed 8 bases and J 9 bases; nucleotides not matched to a gene: 7. Germline assignment: CDR1 LNHDA and CDR2 SQIVND (reference sequence). This CDR3 region has 13 residues. Data came from immunoSEQ multiplex PCR; TCRdb stores just in-frame clones and leaves some out. The sample has approximately 2.5 million clones; just over 90% are singletons. Sequencing input: naive CD4+ T cells sorted from blood. Sample subset: CD45RA+ positively selected. This TCR was sampled from a man aged 18 to 30 in good health. The rearrangement uses TRBV19 and TRBJ1-6; 7 bases line up with TRBD1. The CDR3 spells CASGGQFGSPLHF. The DNA for the CDR3 is TGTGCCAGTGGGGGACAGTTCGGTTCACCCCTCCACTTT. The whole variable domain, remainder taken from reference TRBV19 and TRBJ1-6, is DGGITQSPKYLFRKEGQNVTLSCEQNLNHDAMYWYRQDPGQGLRLIYYSQIVNDFQKGDIAEGYSVSREKKESFPLTVTSAQKNPTAFYLCASGGQFGSPLHFGNGTRLTVT.